One sample yielded the 24 T cell receptor beta chains listed below, sequenced in a study of T cell responses to AZD1222 COVID-19 vaccine. Clones were sequenced by immunoSEQ multiplex PCR, and TCRdb holds only the in-frame ones, with some missing. The table shows some 160,000 clones, with about nine tenths occurring only once. The sample here was peripheral blood, taken on day 0 of AZD1222 vaccination. The receptor set was obtained from an adult in good health.

The chain couples TRBV3-1 (or the pseudogene TRBV3-2) to TRBJ2-1, with 9 bases identical to TRBD2. J was trimmed by 7 bases and V by 0 bases; bases with no gene match: 13. This CDR3 has 18 residues. From germline, CDR1 is LGHDT and CDR2 YNNKEL (reference sequence). This CDR3 is CASSQDTLAGLGSNEQFF. In DNA form, the CDR3 reads TGTGCCAGCAGCCAAGATACCCTAGCGGGATTAGGGAGTAATGAGCAGTTCTTC.

The V call is TRBV28, the J call TRBJ1-1; D is unclear. V lost 6 bases to trimming and J lost 2 bases, with 4 bases between them. Germline CDR1 reads MDHEN; CDR2 reads SYDVKM. This CDR3 region has 11 residues. DNA of the CDR3: TGTGCCAGCAGCCCCAACACTGAAGCTTTCTTT. Translated: CASSPNTEAFF.

V gene TRBV27 combines with J gene TRBJ2-3; D call uncertain. Trimming left V 5 bases short and J 6 bases short, with 15 bases between. The CDR3 totals 14 residues. Germline loops: CDR1 MNHEY, CDR2 SMNVEV (reference sequence). CDR3 bases: TGTGCCAGCAGTCTCCGAACAACGGCGGATACGCAGTATTTT. The encoded protein is CASSLRTTADTQYF.

The rearrangement joins TRBV3-1 (or the pseudogene TRBV3-2) to TRBJ1-1; D is unresolved. V lost 3 bases to trimming and J lost 1 base, with 9 bases between them. There are 14 residues in the CDR3. In germline, CDR1 is LGHDT, CDR2 YNNKEL (reference sequence). The CDR3 coding sequence is TGTGCCAGCAGCCATCCCCCGGGGAACACTGAAGCTTTCTTT. Translated, it gives CASSHPPGNTEAFF.

The CDR3 loop reads CSASPLGGGEKLFF. The CDR3 DNA reads as TGCAGTGCTAGTCCCCTTGGAGGGGGTGAAAAACTGTTTTTT. This sequence joins TRBV20-1 and TRBJ1-4, with D possibly TRBD1 on 6 matching bases. The CDR3 runs 14 residues. The V end was cut by 3 bases, the J end by 7 bases, with 15 bases between. Germline V lookup: CDR1 DFQATT, CDR2 SNEGSKA (reference sequence).

This rearrangement joins TRBV6-5 to TRBJ1-2; no firm D call. Looked up from germline, CDR1 is MNHEY and CDR2 is SVGAGI. The CDR3 is 11 amino acids. V lost 6 bases and J lost 8, with 10 bases in between. For the CDR3, the DNA is TGTGCCAGCAGCCCACCTACCGGCTACACCTTC. Translated: CASSPPTGYTF.

The chain is built from TRBV27 and TRBJ1-1; D uncertain. Trimming removed 7 bases from V and 1 base from J, with 4 bases in between. From germline, CDR1 is MNHEY and CDR2 SMNVEV (reference sequence). This CDR3 spans 11 amino acids. CDR3 sequence: CASIKNTEAFF. For the CDR3, the DNA is TGTGCCAGCATCAAGAACACTGAAGCTTTCTTT.

This rearrangement joins TRBV6-1 to TRBJ1-4, with 7 nucleotides matching TRBD1. The CDR3 extends over 18 amino acids. J gave up 3 bases and V 4 bases, and 14 bases lay outside the gene matches. Germline CDR1 reads MNHNS; CDR2 reads SASEGT. The CDR3 DNA follows: TGTGCCAGCAGTGCCCCTGAGGGGGCAAGCTGGGCTAATGAAAAACTGTTTTTT. This encodes CASSAPEGASWANEKLFF.

V and J are TRBV7-2 and TRBJ2-7; unclear D gene. Looked up from germline, CDR1 is SGHTA and CDR2 is FQGNSA. The ends were cut back, 5 bases at V and 6 bases at J, with 11 bases in the middle. The CDR3 spans 12 residues. This CDR3 is CASSPYQAEQYF. In nucleotides, the CDR3 is TGTGCCAGCAGCCCCTACCAGGCCGAGCAGTACTTC.

As to this clone: A read error may account for a junction end that differs from germline. This chain joins TRBV12-3 or TRBV12-4 and TRBJ1-4; D possibly corresponds to TRBD1 (5 bases). This CDR3 comprises 11 residues. The DNA of the CDR3 is TGTGCCAGCAGTTTAGGACCGGGACCTATTTTT. This encodes CASSLGPGPIF.

The chain links TRBV7-9 to TRBJ1-2, with D possibly being TRBD1 (5 bases). This CDR3 has 14 residues. From germline, CDR1 is SEHNR and CDR2 FQNEAQ (reference sequence). V gave up 3 bases and J gave up 6 bases, with 14 bases separating them. CDR3 bases: TGTGCCAGCAGCTTCGCCGCAGGGTTGGATGGCTACACCTTC. It codes for CASSFAAGLDGYTF.

The chain carries TRBV7-8 and TRBJ1-1; 7 bases map to TRBD1. Trimming removed 1 base from V and 8 bases from J; junction bases left unmatched: 4. The CDR3 extends over 13 amino acids. The germline gives CDR1 SGHVS, CDR2 FQNEAQ. The CDR3 coding sequence is TGTGCCAGCAGCTTAGGGGTGGACAGGGAAGCTTTCTTT. It codes for CASSLGVDREAFF. Drawing the rest from reference TRBV7-8 and TRBJ1-1, the complete variable domain is GAGVSQSPRYKVAKRGQDVALRCDPISGHVSLFWYQQALGQGPEFLTYFQNEAQLDKSGLPSDRFFAERPEGSVSTLKIQRTQQEDSAVYLCASSLGVDREAFFGQGTRLTVV.

The genes are TRBV12-5 and TRBJ2-5; 13 bases match TRBD2. The CDR3 sequence is 17 residues long. Germline values: CDR1 LGHNT, CDR2 FRNRAP. V lost 6 bases to trimming and J lost 1 base; unmatched junction nucleotides: 8. CDR3 nucleotides: TGTGCTAGTGGGCCGGGACTAGCGGGGATAACCCAAGAGACCCAGTACTTC. It encodes CASGPGLAGITQETQYF. Using reference TRBV12-5 and TRBJ2-5 for the parts outside the CDR3, the full variable domain is DARVTQTPRHKVTEMGQEVTMRCQPILGHNTVFWYRQTMMQGLELLAYFRNRAPLDDSGMPKDRFSAEMPDATLATLKIQPSEPRDSAVYFCASGPGLAGITQETQYFGPGTRLLVL.

CDR3 in DNA: TGTGCCAGCAGCCAAGTGCTGGGGAATAAAGAGACCCAGTACTTC. This codes for CASSQVLGNKETQYF. The chain has TRBV4-2 and TRBJ2-5; D remains ambiguous. Germline CDR1 reads LGHNA; CDR2 reads YNFKEQ. Trimming shortened V by 1 base and J by 3 bases, and 12 bases separated the two germline ends. The CDR3 is made up of 15 amino acids.

The rearrangement uses TRBV28 and TRBJ1-2; TRBD1 is a possible D gene (5 bases). V lost 4 bases and J lost 4, with 16 bases in between. This CDR3 is 15 amino acids long. The germline CDR1 and CDR2 sequences are MDHEN and SYDVKM. The CDR3 nucleotides read TGTGCCAGCAGTTCGGGACCTATCGGGAGCTATGGCTACACCTTC. As protein: CASSSGPIGSYGYTF.

The V and J genes are TRBV5-1 and TRBJ1-1, with 8 positions matching TRBD1. V shed 3 bases and J 8 bases; nucleotides not matched to a gene: 9. The CDR3 spans 14 residues. From germline, CDR1 is SGHRS and CDR2 YFSETQ. The CDR3 DNA follows: TGCGCCAGCAGCTCGACAGGGGAGGAGGTAGAAGCTTTCTTT. Protein product: CASSSTGEEVEAFF.

This clone was seen a single time. This chain connects TRBV6-5 to TRBJ1-1, with a possible D match to TRBD1 (5 bases). The germline gives CDR1 MNHEY, CDR2 SVGAGI. The CDR3 spans 15 residues. V was trimmed by 7 bases and J by 1 base, leaving 16 bases between them. CDR3 loop: CASTPRGEGNTEAFF. CDR3 nucleotides: TGTGCCAGCACCCCCCGGGGGGAAGGGAACACTGAAGCTTTCTTT.

V is TRBV5-8 and J is TRBJ1-2; 7 bases line up with TRBD1. J gave up 3 bases and V 4 bases, and 6 bases lay outside the gene matches. The CDR3 runs 14 residues. Germline loops: CDR1 SGHTS, CDR2 YDEGEE. The CDR3 here is CASSHWDSHYGYTF. CDR3 in DNA: TGTGCCAGCAGCCATTGGGACAGCCACTATGGCTACACCTTC.

This clone was counted between two and nine times. This chain links TRBV11-2 with TRBJ2-5; TRBD2 might be the D (5 bases). Trimming shortened V by 4 bases and J by 2 bases, and 14 bases separated the two germline ends. The CDR3 has 15 amino acids. Germline assignment: CDR1 SGHAT and CDR2 FQNNGV. CDR3 nucleotides: TGTGCCAGCAGCTCTAGCAGAGCCGGTCAAGAGACCCAGTACTTC. Translation: CASSSSRAGQETQYF.

This clone was recorded once. The chain links TRBV28 to TRBJ1-1, with 9 bases that match TRBD1. CDR3 length: 13 residues. Unmatched junction bases numbered 3, after V lost 8 bases and J lost 2 bases. Germline V lookup: CDR1 MDHEN, CDR2 SYDVKM. The CDR3 nucleotides read TGTGCCAGCTGGGGACAGGGAAACACTGAAGCTTTCTTT. It specifies CASWGQGNTEAFF. Supplemented by reference TRBV28 and TRBJ1-1, the full variable domain reads DVKVTQSSRYLVKRTGEKVFLECVQDMDHENMFWYRQDPGLGLRLIYFSYDVKMKEKGDIPEGYSVSREKKERFSLILESASTNQTSMYLCASWGQGNTEAFFGQGTRLTVV.

This clone is a singleton in its sample. The chain combines TRBV9 with TRBJ1-1; D is unresolved. The germline gives CDR1 SGDLS, CDR2 YYNGEE. The CDR3 spans 14 residues. The V gene lost 0 bases and the J gene lost 1 base, with 7 bases spanning the gap. DNA of the CDR3: TGTGCCAGCAGCGTAGTGGGAGAGAACACTGAAGCTTTCTTT. Protein: CASSVVGENTEAFF.

The count of this clone is one. V usage is TRBV5-8 and J usage is TRBJ2-1, with D perhaps matching TRBD2 (5 bases). This CDR3 region has 18 residues. Deletions cut 2 bases from V and 3 bases from J, with 21 bases between. Germline CDR1 reads SGHTS; CDR2 reads YDEGEE. CDR3 in DNA: TGTGCCAGCAGCTTTGCGAGGGATTCGAGAATCAACTACAATGAGCAGTTCTTC. Protein sequence: CASSFARDSRINYNEQFF.

V usage is TRBV29-1 and J usage is TRBJ2-3; no clear D. The CDR3 contains 14 residues. CDR1 and CDR2 (germline): SQVTM, ANQGSEA. V was cut by 4 bases and J by 0 bases, with 11 bases left in between. The CDR3 here is CSVGMGMSTDTQYF. As DNA, the CDR3 is TGCAGCGTTGGAATGGGGATGAGCACAGATACGCAGTATTTT.

The V call is TRBV19, the J call TRBJ1-1; maybe TRBD1 (6 bases). With 11 bases removed from V and 0 bases from J, the gap between germline ends came to 16 bases. There are 14 residues in the CDR3. Germline CDR1 reads LNHDA; CDR2 reads SQIVND (reference sequence). CDR3 nucleotides: TGTGCCGCCTCTGTAGGGACAATGAACACTGAAGCTTTCTTT. Residues: CAASVGTMNTEAFF.